The rows below give T cell receptor beta chains drawn from one sample of a study of blood T cell repertoires in COVID-19. Using immunoSEQ multiplex PCR, the repertoire was profiled, and TCRdb retains in-frame clones only, with some absent. The sample carries around 470,000 clones, 80% to 95% recorded once. The specimen sequenced was PBMCs or T cells enriched from blood (not recorded which). Source of these receptors: a man between 18 and 29 years old who had recovered from COVID-19. CDR3s include the opening cysteine and the closing phenylalanine or tryptophan. Fields, in order: CDR3 protein, CDR3 DNA, J gene, clone size, D gene, V gene. D genes are given only for firm matches. Clone size is shown for a subset of rows, as once, few, many or a class of expanded clone.

CASSQGFGGGGNTIYF | TGCGCCAGCAGCCAGGGGTTTGGTGGAGGAGGAAACACCATATATTTT | TRBJ1-3 | NA | NA | TRBV4-1
CASSHLGTRELFF | TGTGCCAGCAGCCACCTCGGGACTCGGGAGCTGTTTTTT | TRBJ2-2 | NA | NA | TRBV3-1/TRBV3-2
CASSINPPADNEQFF | TGTGCCAGTAGTATTAATCCCCCCGCGGACAATGAGCAGTTCTTC | TRBJ2-1 | NA | NA | TRBV19
CASSYLAGGPGELFF | TGCGCCAGCAGCTACCTAGCGGGAGGGCCCGGGGAGCTGTTTTTT | TRBJ2-2 | NA | TRBD2 | TRBV5-1
CASGLVRGVFVNQPQHF | TGTGCTAGTGGTTTGGTCCGGGGGGTTTTTGTCAATCAGCCCCAGCATTTT | TRBJ1-5 | NA | NA | TRBV12-5
CAISSQGVNGYTF | TGTGCCATCAGCAGCCAGGGGGTTAATGGCTACACCTTC | TRBJ1-2 | NA | TRBD1 | TRBV10-3
CASSYDRGETQYF | TGTGCCAGCAGCTACGACAGGGGAGAGACCCAGTACTTC | TRBJ2-5 | NA | TRBD1 | TRBV7-2
CASSLFGGNNQPQHF | TGTGCCAGCAGCTTGTTCGGGGGTAACAATCAGCCCCAGCATTTT | TRBJ1-5 | once | NA | TRBV5-4
CASSWTSGAEQYF | TGTGCCAGTAGCTGGACTAGCGGGGCCGAGCAGTACTTC | TRBJ2-7 | once | TRBD2 | TRBV19
CASSHFRSGAGELFF | TGTGCCAGCAGCCACTTTCGTTCGGGGGCCGGGGAGCTGTTTTTT | TRBJ2-2 | NA | NA | TRBV3-1/TRBV3-2
CASSPGRNQPQHF | TGTGCCAGCTCACCAGGGAGAAATCAGCCCCAGCATTTT | TRBJ1-5 | NA | NA | TRBV18
CATSRKRQGSNQPQHF | TGTGCCACCAGCAGAAAAAGACAGGGAAGCAATCAGCCCCAGCATTTT | TRBJ1-5 | NA | TRBD1 | TRBV15
CASSVDRGRADTQYF | TGTGCCAGCAGCGTTGACAGGGGGCGAGCCGATACGCAGTATTTT | TRBJ2-3 | NA | TRBD1 | TRBV2
CASSITAAGAQPQHF | TGTGCCAGTAGTATAACTGCGGCAGGGGCCCAGCCCCAGCATTTT | TRBJ1-5 | once | NA | TRBV19
CASSPTLEAGNIQYF | TGTGCCAGCAGTCCCACCCTAGAGGCCGGAAACATTCAGTACTTC | TRBJ2-4 | NA | NA | TRBV28
CASSDLEHVRVGLRQEGHDTEAFF | TGTGCCAGCAGTGATTTGGAGCATGTGCGGGTAGGGTTGAGACAAGAGGGTCATGACACTGAAGCTTTCTTT | TRBJ1-1 | NA | NA | TRBV2
CAVSAESSYEQYF | TGTGCCGTGAGCGCAGAGAGCTCCTACGAGCAGTACTTC | TRBJ2-7 | NA | NA | TRBV10-3
CASISNLGAVTEAFF | TGTGCCAGCATCTCTAACTTGGGGGCCGTCACTGAAGCTTTCTTT | TRBJ1-1 | NA | NA | TRBV11-2
CASRTGDTQYF | TGTGCCAGCAGGACCGGGGATACGCAGTATTTT | TRBJ2-3 | NA | NA | TRBV5-5
CASRDGQGLSYEQYF | TGTGCCAGCAGGGATGGACAGGGGCTATCCTACGAGCAGTACTTC | TRBJ2-7 | NA | TRBD1 | TRBV2
CAWSDKGTGGQPQHF | TGTGCCTGGAGTGATAAAGGGACAGGGGGCCAGCCCCAGCATTTT | TRBJ1-5 | NA | TRBD1 | TRBV30
CASSSLTGGYGYTF | TGTGCCAGCAGCTCATTGACAGGGGGGTATGGCTACACCTTC | TRBJ1-2 | NA | TRBD1 | TRBV28
CASSLVGAGQGIAGTNTGELFF | TGTGCCAGCAGCTTAGTAGGCGCTGGGCAGGGCATAGCGGGGACGAACACCGGGGAGCTGTTTTTT | TRBJ2-2 | NA | TRBD2 | TRBV7-6
CASSPVEAANTEAFF | TGTGCCAGCTCACCAGTGGAGGCCGCGAACACTGAAGCTTTCTTT | TRBJ1-1 | NA | NA | TRBV18
CAVKGPGQGYYGYTF | TGTGCCGTAAAGGGGCCGGGACAGGGGTACTATGGCTACACCTTC | TRBJ1-2 | NA | TRBD1 | TRBV28
CASSQLDRVDTQYF | TGTGCCAGCAGCCAACTGGACAGGGTGGACACGCAGTATTTT | TRBJ2-3 | NA | TRBD1 | TRBV3-1/TRBV3-2
CASSQEPGAYNEQFF | TGCGCCAGCAGCCAAGAGCCGGGAGCCTACAATGAGCAGTTCTTC | TRBJ2-1 | NA | NA | TRBV4-1
CASSTTGFEQFF | TGTGCCAGCAGCACCACAGGGTTTGAGCAGTTCTTC | TRBJ2-1 | NA | NA | TRBV28
CASSSRGLESPLHF | TGTGCCAGCAGCTCCAGGGGATTGGAATCACCCCTCCACTTT | TRBJ1-6 | NA | NA | TRBV11-2
CASSPTFLYYGYTF | TGTGCCAGCAGCCCTACCTTCCTCTACTATGGCTACACCTTC | TRBJ1-2 | NA | NA | TRBV7-2
CASSENGGLGYTF | TGTGCCAGCAGTGAAAACGGAGGGCTCGGCTACACCTTC | TRBJ1-2 | NA | NA | TRBV2
CASSLAPTGINTEAFF | TGTGCCAGCAGCTTAGCGCCAACAGGGATCAACACTGAAGCTTTCTTT | TRBJ1-1 | NA | NA | TRBV7-9
CASSLRTGPQHF | TGTGCCAGCAGCCTCCGGACAGGGCCCCAGCATTTT | TRBJ1-5 | NA | TRBD1 | TRBV3-1/TRBV3-2
CSVEGTEARNEQFF | TGCAGCGTTGAAGGTACGGAGGCTCGGAATGAGCAGTTCTTC | TRBJ2-1 | NA | NA | TRBV29-1
CASLLEVKTEAFF | TGTGCCAGCTTACTGGAGGTCAAGACTGAAGCTTTCTTT | TRBJ1-1 | NA | NA | TRBV7-8
CASSLSGTGNSEAFF | TGTGCCAGCAGCCTCTCCGGCACCGGGAATTCTGAAGCTTTCTTT | TRBJ1-1 | NA | NA | TRBV11-3
CASSTTRATGDGYTF | TGTGCCAGCTCAACCACTCGAGCAACAGGGGATGGCTACACCTTC | TRBJ1-2 | NA | TRBD1 | TRBV18
CASSSGTGGTYGYTF | TGTGCCAGCAGTTCCGGGACAGGGGGAACTTATGGCTACACCTTC | TRBJ1-2 | NA | TRBD1 | TRBV6-5
CASSPVWGSGGAQYF | TGTGCCAGCAGCCCAGTATGGGGTAGCGGGGGTGCGCAGTATTTT | TRBJ2-3 | NA | TRBD2 | TRBV3-1/TRBV3-2
CASSLRQAEQYF | TGTGCCAGCAGTCTCCGACAGGCCGAGCAGTACTTC | TRBJ2-7 | NA | NA | TRBV12-3/TRBV12-4
CASSEGLFSYNEQFF | TGTGCCAGCAGTGAAGGTCTATTCTCCTACAATGAGCAGTTCTTC | TRBJ2-1 | once | NA | TRBV6-1
CATSRDREFGYTF | TGTGCCACATCGAGAGACAGGGAGTTTGGCTACACCTTC | TRBJ1-2 | NA | TRBD1 | TRBV19
CASSPPGYIGTEAFF | TGTGCCAGCTCACCCCCCGGGTACATCGGCACTGAAGCTTTCTTT | TRBJ1-1 | NA | NA | TRBV18